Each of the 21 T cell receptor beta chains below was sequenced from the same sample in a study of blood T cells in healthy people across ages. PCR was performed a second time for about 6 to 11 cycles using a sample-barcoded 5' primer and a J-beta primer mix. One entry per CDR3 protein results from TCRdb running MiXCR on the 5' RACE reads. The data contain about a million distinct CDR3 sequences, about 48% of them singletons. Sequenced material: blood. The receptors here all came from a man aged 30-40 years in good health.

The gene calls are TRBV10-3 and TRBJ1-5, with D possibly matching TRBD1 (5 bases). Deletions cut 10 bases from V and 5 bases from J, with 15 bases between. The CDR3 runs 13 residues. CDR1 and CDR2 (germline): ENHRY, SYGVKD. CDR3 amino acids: CATSPRGDQPQHF. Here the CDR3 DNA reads TGTGCCACCTCCCCCCGGGGCGATCAGCCCCAGCATTTT.

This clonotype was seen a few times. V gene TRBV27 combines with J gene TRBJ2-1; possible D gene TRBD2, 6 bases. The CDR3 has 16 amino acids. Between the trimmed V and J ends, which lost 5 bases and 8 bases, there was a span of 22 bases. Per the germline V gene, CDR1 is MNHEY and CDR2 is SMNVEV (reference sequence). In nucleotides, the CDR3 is TGTGCCAGCAGTAAACCTCTAGGTCCCGCTAGCGATGAGCAGTTCTTC. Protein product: CASSKPLGPASDEQFF.

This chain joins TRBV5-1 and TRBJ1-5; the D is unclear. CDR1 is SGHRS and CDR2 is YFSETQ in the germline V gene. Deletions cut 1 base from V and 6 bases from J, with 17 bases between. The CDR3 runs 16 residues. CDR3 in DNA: TGCGCCAGCAGCTTGACTGGGGATTCTATCGGTCAGCCCCAGCATTTT. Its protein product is CASSLTGDSIGQPQHF.

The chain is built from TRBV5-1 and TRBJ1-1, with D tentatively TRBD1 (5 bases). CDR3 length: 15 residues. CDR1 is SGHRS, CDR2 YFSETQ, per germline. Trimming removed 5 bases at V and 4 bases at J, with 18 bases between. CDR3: CASSEQASGGTEAFF. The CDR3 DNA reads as TGCGCCAGCAGTGAACAGGCGTCTGGGGGCACTGAAGCTTTCTTT.

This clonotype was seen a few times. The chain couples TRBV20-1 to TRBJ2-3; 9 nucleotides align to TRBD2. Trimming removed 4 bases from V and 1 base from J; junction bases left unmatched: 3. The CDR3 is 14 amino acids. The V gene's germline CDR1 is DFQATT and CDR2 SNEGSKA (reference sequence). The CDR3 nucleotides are TGCAGTGCTACTTGGACTAGCGGCACAGATACGCAGTATTTT. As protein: CSATWTSGTDTQYF.

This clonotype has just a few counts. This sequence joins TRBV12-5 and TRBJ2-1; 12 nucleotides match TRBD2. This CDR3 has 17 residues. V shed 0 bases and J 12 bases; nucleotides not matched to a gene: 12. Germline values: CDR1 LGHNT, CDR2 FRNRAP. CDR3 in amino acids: CASGLVLLAGGPSVQFF. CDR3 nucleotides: TGTGCTAGTGGTTTGGTATTGCTAGCGGGGGGGCCTTCAGTGCAGTTCTTC.

The CDR3 region has the DNA TGTGCCAGCAATGAGCTACAGGGGAGGAATTCACCCCTCCACTTT. Residues: CASNELQGRNSPLHF. The J gene is TRBJ1-6, the V gene TRBV6-1; 7 nucleotides agree with TRBD1. The CDR3 runs to 15 residues. Unmatched junction bases numbered 10, after V lost 7 bases and J lost 7 bases. Germline-derived CDR1 and CDR2 are MNHNS and SASEGT.

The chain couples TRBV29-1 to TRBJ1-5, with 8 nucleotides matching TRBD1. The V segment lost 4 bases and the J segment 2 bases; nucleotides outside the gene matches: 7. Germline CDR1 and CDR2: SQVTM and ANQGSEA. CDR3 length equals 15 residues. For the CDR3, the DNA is TGCAGCGTTGCCCAGGGGGCGAGAGGCAATCAGCCCCAGCATTTT. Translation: CSVAQGARGNQPQHF.

Here the CDR3 reads CASRRRDAFF. DNA for the CDR3: TGTGCCAGCCGCAGGAGGGACGCGTTTTTT. The chain is built from TRBV25-1 and TRBJ1-4; perhaps TRBD1 as D (5 bases). The CDR3 loop spans 10 amino acids. Trimming shortened V by 8 bases and J by 16 bases, and 14 bases separated the two germline ends. Germline V gene data show CDR1 as MGHDK and CDR2 as SYGVNS.

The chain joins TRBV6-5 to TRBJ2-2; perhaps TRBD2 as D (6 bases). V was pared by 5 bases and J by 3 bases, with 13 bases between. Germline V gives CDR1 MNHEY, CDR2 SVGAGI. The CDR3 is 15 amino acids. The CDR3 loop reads CASSVTGSYTGELFF. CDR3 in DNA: TGTGCCAGCAGTGTAACCGGGAGCTACACCGGGGAGCTGTTTTTT.

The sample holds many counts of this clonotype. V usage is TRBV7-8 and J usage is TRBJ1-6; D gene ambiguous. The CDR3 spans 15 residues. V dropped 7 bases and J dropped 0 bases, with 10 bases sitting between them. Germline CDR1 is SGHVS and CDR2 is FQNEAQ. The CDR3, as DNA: TGTGCCAGCATCCCCGGGAGCTCCTATAATTCACCCCTCCACTTT. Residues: CASIPGSSYNSPLHF.

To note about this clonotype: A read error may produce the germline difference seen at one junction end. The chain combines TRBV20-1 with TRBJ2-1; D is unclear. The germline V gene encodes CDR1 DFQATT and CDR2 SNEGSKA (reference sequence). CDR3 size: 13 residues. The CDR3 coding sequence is TGCGGTGCTCGTGTGACATCCAGCAATGAGCAGTTCTTC. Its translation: CGARVTSSNEQFF.

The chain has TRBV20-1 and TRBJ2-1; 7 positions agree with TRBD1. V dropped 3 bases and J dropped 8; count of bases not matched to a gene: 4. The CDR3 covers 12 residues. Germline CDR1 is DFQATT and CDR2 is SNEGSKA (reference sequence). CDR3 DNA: TGCAGTGCTAGGGAAGGGGGCTATGAGCAGTTCTTC. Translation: CSAREGGYEQFF.

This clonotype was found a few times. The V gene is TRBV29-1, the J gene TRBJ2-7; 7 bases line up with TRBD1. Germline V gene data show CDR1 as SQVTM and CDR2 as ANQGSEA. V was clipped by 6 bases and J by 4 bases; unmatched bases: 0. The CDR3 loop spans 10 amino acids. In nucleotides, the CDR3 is TGCAGCGTGGGACAGTACGAGCAGTACTTC. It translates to CSVGQYEQYF.

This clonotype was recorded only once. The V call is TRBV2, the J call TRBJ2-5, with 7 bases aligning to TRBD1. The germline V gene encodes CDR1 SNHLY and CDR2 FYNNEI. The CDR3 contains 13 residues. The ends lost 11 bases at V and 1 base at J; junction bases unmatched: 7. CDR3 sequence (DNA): TGTGCCGGGGGTCGGGACAGCCAAGAGACCCAGTACTTC. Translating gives CAGGRDSQETQYF.

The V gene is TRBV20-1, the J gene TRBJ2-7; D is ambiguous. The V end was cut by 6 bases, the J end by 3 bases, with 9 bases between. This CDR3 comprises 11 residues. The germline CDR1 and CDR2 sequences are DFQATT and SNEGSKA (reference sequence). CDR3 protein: CSAGLFYEQYF. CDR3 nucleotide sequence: TGCAGTGCCGGCCTTTTCTACGAGCAGTACTTC.

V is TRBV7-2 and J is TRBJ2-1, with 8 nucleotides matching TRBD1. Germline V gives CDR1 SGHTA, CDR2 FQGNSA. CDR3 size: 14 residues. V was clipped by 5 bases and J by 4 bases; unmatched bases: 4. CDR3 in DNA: TGTGCCAGCAGCGGACGACAGGGGTACAATGAGCAGTTCTTC. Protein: CASSGRQGYNEQFF.

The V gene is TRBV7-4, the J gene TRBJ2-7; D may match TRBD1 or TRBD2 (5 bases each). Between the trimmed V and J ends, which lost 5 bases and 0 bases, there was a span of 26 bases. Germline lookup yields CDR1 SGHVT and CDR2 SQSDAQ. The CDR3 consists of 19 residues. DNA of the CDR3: TGTGCCAGCAGCCCTTATTACTTCTCCGGGACCGTAAGCTCCTACGAGCAGTACTTC. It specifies CASSPYYFSGTVSSYEQYF.

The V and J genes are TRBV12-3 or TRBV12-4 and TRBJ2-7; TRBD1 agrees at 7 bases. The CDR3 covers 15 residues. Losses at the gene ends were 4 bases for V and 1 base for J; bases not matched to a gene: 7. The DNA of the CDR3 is TGTGCCAGCAGTTGGATGGGCAGGGGGTCCTACGAGCAGTACTTC. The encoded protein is CASSWMGRGSYEQYF.

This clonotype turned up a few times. Written as DNA, the CDR3 is TGCGCCAGCAGCCAAGATAGCAGCGGGTACTACAATGAGCAGTTCTTC. This gives the protein CASSQDSSGYYNEQFF. The chain carries TRBV4-3 and TRBJ2-1, with D perhaps TRBD2 (6 bases). CDR1 and CDR2 from the germline V gene are LGHNA and YSLEER. V was shortened by 0 bases and J by 3 bases, with 12 bases between the two germline ends. The CDR3 runs to 16 residues.

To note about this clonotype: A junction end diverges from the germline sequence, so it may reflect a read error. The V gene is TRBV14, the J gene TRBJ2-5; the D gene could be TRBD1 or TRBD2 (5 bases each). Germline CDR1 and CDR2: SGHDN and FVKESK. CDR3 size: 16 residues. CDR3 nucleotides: TGTGCCAGCAGCCAAGAAGAAACCTTGGGGGTAGAGGCCCAGTACTTC. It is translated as CASSQEETLGVEAQYF.